A selection of T cell receptor beta chains follows, all from one sample in a study of blood T cell repertoires in COVID-19. Produced via immunoSEQ multiplex PCR; TCRdb's table is partial and in-frame only. The sample has approximately 300,000 clones; 85% are singletons. The sample comprised PBMCs or T cells enriched from blood (not recorded which). These receptors all stem from a woman aged 30 to 39 who had been exposed to COVID-19. CDR3s include the opening cysteine and the closing phenylalanine or tryptophan. Fields, in order: J gene, D gene, CDR3 length, clone size, V gene, CDR3 protein, CDR3 DNA. D genes are given only for firm matches. Clone size appears in some rows only: once, few, many, or a class for an expanded clone.

j_call: TRBJ2-1; d_call: TRBD2; cdr3_length: 15; clone_size: .; v_call: TRBV7-9; cdr3_aa: CASSLAAGGPNEQFF; cdr3_nt: TGTGCCAGCAGCTTAGCAGCGGGAGGCCCCAATGAGCAGTTCTTC
j_call: TRBJ2-5; d_call: .; cdr3_length: 15; clone_size: .; v_call: TRBV24-1; cdr3_aa: CATSGGVGSQETQYF; cdr3_nt: TGTGCCACCAGTGGGGGGGTTGGTAGTCAAGAGACCCAGTACTTC
j_call: TRBJ2-5; d_call: TRBD2; cdr3_length: 16; clone_size: .; v_call: TRBV27; cdr3_aa: CASSFGAGGFQETQYF; cdr3_nt: TGTGCCAGCAGTTTCGGCGCGGGGGGGTTCCAAGAGACCCAGTACTTC
j_call: TRBJ2-7; d_call: .; cdr3_length: 15; clone_size: .; v_call: TRBV10-3; cdr3_aa: CAISELRGLTYEQYF; cdr3_nt: TGTGCCATCAGTGAGCTGCGGGGGCTTACCTACGAGCAGTACTTC
j_call: TRBJ1-2; d_call: TRBD1; cdr3_length: 13; clone_size: .; v_call: TRBV12-3/TRBV12-4; cdr3_aa: CASSLDRGHGYTF; cdr3_nt: TGTGCCAGCAGTCTCGACAGGGGCCATGGCTACACCTTC
j_call: TRBJ1-2; d_call: .; cdr3_length: 13; clone_size: .; v_call: TRBV18; cdr3_aa: CAGGTGGNYGYTF; cdr3_nt: TGTGCCGGGGGAACCGGGGGAAACTATGGCTACACCTTC
j_call: TRBJ2-3; d_call: TRBD2; cdr3_length: 17; clone_size: .; v_call: TRBV28; cdr3_aa: CASSGLAGGPIVDTQYF; cdr3_nt: TGTGCCAGCTCGGGACTAGCGGGAGGGCCCATTGTAGATACGCAGTATTTT
j_call: TRBJ2-1; d_call: .; cdr3_length: 19; clone_size: .; v_call: TRBV27; cdr3_aa: CASSLQVVLRGRSYNEQFF; cdr3_nt: TGTGCCAGCAGTTTGCAAGTAGTCCTAAGGGGGAGATCCTACAATGAGCAGTTCTTC
j_call: TRBJ2-7; d_call: TRBD1; cdr3_length: 15; clone_size: .; v_call: TRBV19; cdr3_aa: CASSTRQGGPYEQYF; cdr3_nt: TGTGCCAGTAGTACACGACAGGGTGGACCCTACGAGCAGTACTTC
j_call: TRBJ1-2; d_call: .; cdr3_length: 16; clone_size: .; v_call: TRBV5-1; cdr3_aa: CASSLDSGRALYGYTF; cdr3_nt: TGCGCCAGCAGCTTGGACAGCGGTCGAGCCCTGTATGGCTACACCTTC
j_call: TRBJ2-2; d_call: .; cdr3_length: 13; clone_size: .; v_call: TRBV27; cdr3_aa: CASSLDSTGELFF; cdr3_nt: TGTGCCAGCAGTTTGGACTCCACCGGGGAGCTGTTTTTT
j_call: TRBJ2-3; d_call: .; cdr3_length: 15; clone_size: .; v_call: TRBV5-1; cdr3_aa: CASSLSAGRTDTQYF; cdr3_nt: TGCGCCAGCAGCTTGTCCGCAGGGCGCACAGATACGCAGTATTTT
j_call: TRBJ1-1; d_call: TRBD1; cdr3_length: 14; clone_size: .; v_call: TRBV7-2; cdr3_aa: CASSQQGSGTEAFF; cdr3_nt: TGTGCCAGCAGCCAACAGGGGAGTGGCACTGAAGCTTTCTTT
j_call: TRBJ2-7; d_call: .; cdr3_length: 12; clone_size: .; v_call: TRBV4-2; cdr3_aa: CASSPGGFEQYF; cdr3_nt: TGTGCCAGCAGCCCTGGGGGCTTCGAGCAGTACTTC
j_call: TRBJ2-4; d_call: .; cdr3_length: 15; clone_size: .; v_call: TRBV27; cdr3_aa: CASSLTLEAKNIQYF; cdr3_nt: TGTGCCAGCAGTTTAACACTAGAGGCCAAAAACATTCAGTACTTC
j_call: TRBJ2-2; d_call: .; cdr3_length: 15; clone_size: .; v_call: TRBV14; cdr3_aa: CASSAIASATGELFF; cdr3_nt: TGTGCCAGCAGCGCTATAGCAAGCGCAACCGGGGAGCTGTTTTTT
j_call: TRBJ1-3; d_call: TRBD1; cdr3_length: 15; clone_size: .; v_call: TRBV3-1/TRBV3-2; cdr3_aa: CASSQDSTGVNTIYF; cdr3_nt: TGTGCCAGCAGCCAAGATAGCACAGGGGTCAACACCATATATTTT
j_call: TRBJ2-2; d_call: TRBD2; cdr3_length: 21; clone_size: .; v_call: TRBV28; cdr3_aa: CASSFESLTSGGSTNTGELFF; cdr3_nt: TGTGCCAGCAGTTTCGAGTCCCTAACTAGCGGGGGGTCCACGAACACCGGGGAGCTGTTTTTT
j_call: TRBJ1-1; d_call: TRBD1; cdr3_length: 15; clone_size: once; v_call: TRBV6-2/TRBV6-3; cdr3_aa: CASSRKDRVWTEAFF; cdr3_nt: TGTGCCAGCAGTAGAAAAGACAGGGTCTGGACTGAAGCTTTCTTT
j_call: TRBJ1-4; d_call: .; cdr3_length: 14; clone_size: .; v_call: TRBV13; cdr3_aa: CASSPRAGNEKLFF; cdr3_nt: TGTGCCAGCAGCCCCAGGGCGGGGAATGAAAAACTGTTTTTT
j_call: TRBJ1-2; d_call: .; cdr3_length: 16; clone_size: .; v_call: TRBV4-3; cdr3_aa: CASSQDWGGLNYGYTF; cdr3_nt: TGCGCCAGCAGCCAAGATTGGGGGGGGCTCAACTATGGCTACACCTTC
j_call: TRBJ2-5; d_call: TRBD2; cdr3_length: 16; clone_size: .; v_call: TRBV7-9; cdr3_aa: CASSLQSSGGRETQYF; cdr3_nt: TGTGCCAGCAGTCTTCAGAGTAGCGGGGGGCGCGAGACCCAGTACTTC
j_call: TRBJ2-1; d_call: .; cdr3_length: 15; clone_size: .; v_call: TRBV3-1/TRBV3-2; cdr3_aa: CASSQDRPVYNEQFF; cdr3_nt: TGTGCCAGCAGCCAAGATCGTCCGGTCTACAATGAGCAGTTCTTC